These 22 T cell receptor beta chains were all obtained from the same sample, sequenced in a study of CD8 T cells in ankylosing spondylitis. Findings of the study overall: Ankylosing spondylitis blood appeared to be characterized by a TCR beta motif of eight highly homologous variants.

Using its own MiXCR run on the 5' RACE reads, TCRdb lists one record per CDR3 protein. The table has over 400,000 distinct CDR3 sequences, about 24% seen once. No antigen is known for these receptors. Sequencing input: blood, either unsorted or a sorted T cell fraction (not recorded which). The receptors here all came from a male donor with ankylosing spondylitis.

V gene TRBV11-1 combines with J gene TRBJ2-6, with unresolved D. Germline assignment: CDR1 SGHAT and CDR2 FQDESV (reference sequence). This CDR3 is built from 15 residues. Trimming stripped 5 bases from V and 0 bases from J, with 8 bases between. In DNA, the CDR3 is TGTGCCAGCAGCCCAGCGTACTCTGGGGCCAACGTCCTGACTTTC. Amino acids: CASSPAYSGANVLTF.

The chain has TRBV11-1 and TRBJ2-3, with D possibly TRBD1 on 6 matching bases. This CDR3 has 17 residues. Germline V gives CDR1 SGHAT, CDR2 FQDESV (reference sequence). The germline V and J ends were trimmed by 5 bases and 1 base, with 19 bases remaining between them. CDR3 region: CASSGTHREYGTDTQYF. CDR3 nucleotides: TGTGCCAGCAGCGGTACCCACAGGGAGTATGGCACAGATACGCAGTATTTT.

The chain is built from TRBV5-1 and TRBJ2-1; no clear D. Trimming took 4 bases from V and 9 from J, leaving 17 bases between them. The CDR3 is 14 amino acids. In germline, CDR1 is SGHRS, CDR2 YFSETQ. The CDR3: CASSDVGSSGEQFF. As DNA, the CDR3 is TGCGCCAGCAGCGACGTTGGTTCGTCGGGTGAGCAGTTCTTC.

The sample holds many counts of this clonotype. V is TRBV12-3 or TRBV12-4 and J is TRBJ2-1; the D gene is possibly TRBD2 (5 bases). Trimming pared 7 bases from V and 5 bases from J, leaving 18 bases between. The CDR3 has 15 residues. The CDR3 DNA reads as TGTGCCAGCAAGGTCGAGCTAGCAGGAAACAATGAGCAGTTCTTC. Its translation: CASKVELAGNNEQFF.

V is TRBV24-1 and J is TRBJ1-1; no clear D gene. CDR3 length equals 14 residues. The germline V gene encodes CDR1 KGHDR and CDR2 SFDVKD. V lost 3 bases and J 3 bases, leaving 10 bases between the germline ends. This chain's CDR3 is CATSDNTGYTEAFF. DNA of the CDR3: TGTGCCACCAGTGATAACACGGGTTACACTGAAGCTTTCTTT.

CDR3 coding DNA: TGTGCCAGCAGTTACCCGGACAGGGACTATGGCTACACCTTC. Protein: CASSYPDRDYGYTF. The chain is built from TRBV12-3 or TRBV12-4 and TRBJ1-2, with 8 positions matching TRBD1. This CDR3 has 14 residues. Trimming cost V 4 bases and J 3 bases; bases outside gene matches: 4.

The rearrangement uses TRBV20-1 and TRBJ1-4; D is ambiguous. CDR3 size: 15 residues. Germline V gives CDR1 DFQATT, CDR2 SNEGSKA (reference sequence). Trimming took off 3 bases at V and 0 bases at J, with 11 bases between the two ends. In DNA, the CDR3 is TGCAGTGCTAGTCCGGAGGGTTCAACTAATGAAAAACTGTTTTTT. Translating it yields CSASPEGSTNEKLFF.

In nucleotides, the CDR3 is TGTGCCAGCAGCCAATTTCTAGCGGGAGTCGCAGAGACCCAGTACTTC. Its translation: CASSQFLAGVAETQYF. The rearrangement links TRBV4-2 to TRBJ2-5; TRBD2 matches 10 bases. CDR1 LGHNA and CDR2 YNFKEQ come from the germline V gene. V shed 2 bases and J 4 bases; nucleotides not matched to a gene: 7. This CDR3 contains 16 residues.

This clonotype was counted many times. The chain links TRBV7-2 to TRBJ2-7, with D maybe TRBD2 (5 bases). This CDR3 comprises 15 residues. Deletions cut 2 bases from V and 2 bases from J, with 13 bases between. CDR1 and CDR2 from the germline V gene are SGHTA and FQGNSA. The CDR3 DNA reads as TGTGCCAGCAGCTTAAAGGTGGGAGAGACCTACGAGCAGTACTTC. This codes for CASSLKVGETYEQYF. Looking up the rest from reference TRBV7-2 and TRBJ2-7 gives the full variable domain: GAGVSQSPSNKVTEKGKDVELRCDPISGHTALYWYRQSLGQGLEFLIYFQGNSAPDKSGLPSDRFSAERTGGSVSTLTIQRTQQEDSAVYLCASSLKVGETYEQYFGPGTRLTVT.

The chain recombines TRBV20-1 with TRBJ2-5, with D maybe TRBD2 (6 bases). Germline loops: CDR1 DFQATT, CDR2 SNEGSKA (reference sequence). The CDR3 length is 16 residues. The germline V and J ends were trimmed by 3 bases and 5 bases, with 22 bases remaining between them. The CDR3 DNA reads as TGCAGTGCTAGGGTAACCGGGGGATCAGAAAAGGAGACCCAGTACTTC. It yields the protein CSARVTGGSEKETQYF.

Comment on this clonotype: The missing conserved phenylalanine or tryptophan at the end of this CDR3 makes a read error likely. The limits of the CDR3 on the DNA are not certain, so only TCRdb's listed CDR3 is given. The chain employs TRBV5-6 and TRBJ1-4; the table's D call, TRBD1, was not checked against the DNA. Germline assignment: CDR1 SGHDT and CDR2 YYEEEE. The CDR3 numbers 11 amino acids, ends counted. The chain's CDR3 is CASSSGTERFG.

V and J are TRBV11-2 and TRBJ2-4; possibly TRBD2 for D (5 bases). From germline, CDR1 is SGHAT and CDR2 FQNNGV. This CDR3 has 14 residues. Trimming shortened V by 4 bases and J by 6 bases, and 13 bases separated the two germline ends. The CDR3 reads CASSSLDSRNIQYF. CDR3 nucleotides: TGTGCCAGCAGCTCCTTGGACTCGAGAAACATTCAGTACTTC.

The chain is built from TRBV24-1 and TRBJ2-2; D is possibly TRBD1 or TRBD2 (5 bases each). Trimming shortened V by 4 bases and J by 2 bases, and 13 bases separated the two germline ends. This CDR3 spans 16 amino acids. In germline, CDR1 is KGHDR, CDR2 SFDVKD. The CDR3 DNA sequence: TGTGCCACCAGTGACCCGGGACCGACAAACACCGGGGAGCTGTTTTTT. Its translation: CATSDPGPTNTGELFF.

The V gene is TRBV29-1, the J gene TRBJ1-2, with D unclear. Trimming stripped 7 bases from V and 3 bases from J, with 18 bases between. The CDR3 extends over 14 amino acids. Germline CDR1 reads SQVTM; CDR2 reads ANQGSEA. The DNA for the CDR3 is TGCAGCGCTGACCGACTGACCTCCTACTATGGCTACACCTTC. Residues: CSADRLTSYYGYTF.

This chain links TRBV29-1 with TRBJ2-3; possibly TRBD2 for D (5 bases). V lost 8 bases and J lost 2, with 14 bases in between. CDR3 length equals 13 residues. CDR1 and CDR2 (germline): SQVTM, ANQGSEA. The CDR3: CSLSRAITDTQYF. CDR3 nucleotide sequence: TGCAGCTTGTCGAGGGCCATCACAGATACGCAGTATTTT.

Only a few counts were recorded for this clonotype. The gene calls are TRBV19 and TRBJ2-3; tentative D call: TRBD2 (5 bases). This CDR3 is built from 14 residues. The V end was cut by 5 bases, the J end by 1 base, with 10 bases between. Germline CDR1 reads LNHDA; CDR2 reads SQIVND (reference sequence). CDR3 loop: CASSALAGTDTQYF. The CDR3 nucleotides read TGTGCCAGTAGTGCCCTAGCCGGCACAGATACGCAGTATTTT.

CDR3 region: CASTTGERGADDQPQHF. In DNA form, the CDR3 reads TGTGCCAGTACCACAGGAGAACGGGGAGCCGATGACCAGCCCCAGCATTTT. V is TRBV19 and J is TRBJ1-5; D may be TRBD1 (5 bases). V lost 7 bases and J 7 bases, leaving 26 bases between the germline ends. Germline lookup yields CDR1 LNHDA and CDR2 SQIVND (reference sequence). The CDR3 runs 17 residues.

The chain couples TRBV10-3 to TRBJ1-3; D remains unclear. Between the trimmed V and J ends, which lost 4 bases and 4 bases, there was a span of 2 bases. CDR1 is ENHRY and CDR2 is SYGVKD in the germline V gene. The CDR3 has 11 residues. The CDR3 reads CAISGGNTIYF. As DNA, the CDR3 is TGTGCCATCAGTGGCGGAAACACCATATATTTT.

The table lists this clonotype with many counts. The chain couples TRBV12-3 or TRBV12-4 to TRBJ1-1; 7 bases align to TRBD1. V lost 7 bases and J lost 5; bases outside the gene matches: 13. The CDR3 is 15 residues long. The CDR3 spells CASTSFTGEGTEAFF. The CDR3 DNA follows: TGTGCCAGCACCTCCTTTACAGGGGAGGGGACTGAAGCTTTCTTT.

The sample holds a few counts of this clonotype. The chain couples TRBV5-8 to TRBJ2-7; TRBD2 matches at 7 bases. This CDR3 contains 15 residues. Germline assignment: CDR1 SGHTS and CDR2 YDEGEE. V was clipped by 0 bases and J by 4 bases; unmatched bases: 7. As DNA, the CDR3 is TGTGCCAGCAGCTTGGTGCTAGCGGAAGGGTACGAGCAGTACTTC. Protein product: CASSLVLAEGYEQYF.

The chain couples TRBV30 to TRBJ2-2, with D uncertain. V lost 4 bases and J lost 0, with 9 bases in between. CDR3 size: 14 residues. CDR1 and CDR2 from the germline V gene are GTSNPN and SVGIG (reference sequence). The CDR3 DNA sequence: TGTGCCTGGATTCTGGGGTCGAACACCGGGGAGCTGTTTTTT. It yields the protein CAWILGSNTGELFF.

V is TRBV7-9 and J is TRBJ2-5, with D uncertain. CDR3 size: 15 residues. V lost 0 bases, J lost 4 bases, and 12 bases lay in between. The germline V gene has CDR1 SEHNR and CDR2 FQNEAQ (reference sequence). As DNA, the CDR3 is TGTGCCAGCAGCTTAGCGTCCCGGCGGATAGAGACCCAGTACTTC. Translated: CASSLASRRIETQYF.